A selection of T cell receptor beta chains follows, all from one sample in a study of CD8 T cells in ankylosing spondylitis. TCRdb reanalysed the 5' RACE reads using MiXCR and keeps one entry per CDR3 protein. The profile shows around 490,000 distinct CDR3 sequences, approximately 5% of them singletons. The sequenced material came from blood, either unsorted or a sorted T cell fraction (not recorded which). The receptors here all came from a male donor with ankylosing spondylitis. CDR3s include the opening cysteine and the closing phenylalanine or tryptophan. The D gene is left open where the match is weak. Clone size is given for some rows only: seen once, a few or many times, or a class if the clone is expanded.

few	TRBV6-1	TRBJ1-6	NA	CASSLLWTDSPLHF	TGTGCCAGCAGCCTTCTTTGGACGGATTCACCCCTCCACTTT
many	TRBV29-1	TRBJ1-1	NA	CSVSLGRDTEAFF	TGCAGCGTTTCCCTCGGGAGGGACACTGAAGCTTTCTTT
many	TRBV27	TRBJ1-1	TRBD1	CASTYRGGFKTEAFF	TGTGCCAGCACCTACAGGGGCGGTTTTAAGACTGAAGCTTTCTTT
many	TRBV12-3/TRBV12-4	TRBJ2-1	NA	CASLARLLTYNEQFF	TGTGCCAGCCTGGCGCGGCTGTTGACCTACAATGAGCAGTTCTTC
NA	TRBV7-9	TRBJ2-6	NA	CASSLKGGGANVLTF	TGTGCCAGCAGCTTAAAAGGTGGAGGGGCCAACGTCCTGACTTTC
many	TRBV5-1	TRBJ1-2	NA	CASSRSGGAYGYTF	TGCGCCAGCAGCCGTAGCGGGGGTGCGTATGGCTACACCTTC
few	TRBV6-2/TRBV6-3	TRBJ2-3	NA	CASSYSAGQKYDSTDTQYF	TGTGCCAGCAGTTACTCGGCAGGGCAGAAGTATGATAGCACAGATACGCAGTATTTT
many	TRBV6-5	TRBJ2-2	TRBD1	CASSSYSRGFITGELFF	TGTGCCAGCAGTTCCTATTCCAGGGGGTTTATTACCGGGGAGCTGTTTTTT
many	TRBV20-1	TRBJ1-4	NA	CSAKRIISEKLFF	TGCAGTGCAAAACGGATTATAAGTGAAAAACTGTTTTTT
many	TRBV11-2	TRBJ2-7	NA	CASSFQEKQYF	TGTGCCAGCAGCTTTCAGGAGAAGCAGTACTTC
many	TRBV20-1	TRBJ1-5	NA	CSARDPVSNQPQHF	TGCAGTGCTAGAGATCCCGTCAGCAATCAGCCCCAGCATTTT
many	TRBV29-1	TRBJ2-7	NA	CSVVEGGYEQYF	TGCAGCGTTGTGGAGGGGGGCTACGAGCAGTACTTC